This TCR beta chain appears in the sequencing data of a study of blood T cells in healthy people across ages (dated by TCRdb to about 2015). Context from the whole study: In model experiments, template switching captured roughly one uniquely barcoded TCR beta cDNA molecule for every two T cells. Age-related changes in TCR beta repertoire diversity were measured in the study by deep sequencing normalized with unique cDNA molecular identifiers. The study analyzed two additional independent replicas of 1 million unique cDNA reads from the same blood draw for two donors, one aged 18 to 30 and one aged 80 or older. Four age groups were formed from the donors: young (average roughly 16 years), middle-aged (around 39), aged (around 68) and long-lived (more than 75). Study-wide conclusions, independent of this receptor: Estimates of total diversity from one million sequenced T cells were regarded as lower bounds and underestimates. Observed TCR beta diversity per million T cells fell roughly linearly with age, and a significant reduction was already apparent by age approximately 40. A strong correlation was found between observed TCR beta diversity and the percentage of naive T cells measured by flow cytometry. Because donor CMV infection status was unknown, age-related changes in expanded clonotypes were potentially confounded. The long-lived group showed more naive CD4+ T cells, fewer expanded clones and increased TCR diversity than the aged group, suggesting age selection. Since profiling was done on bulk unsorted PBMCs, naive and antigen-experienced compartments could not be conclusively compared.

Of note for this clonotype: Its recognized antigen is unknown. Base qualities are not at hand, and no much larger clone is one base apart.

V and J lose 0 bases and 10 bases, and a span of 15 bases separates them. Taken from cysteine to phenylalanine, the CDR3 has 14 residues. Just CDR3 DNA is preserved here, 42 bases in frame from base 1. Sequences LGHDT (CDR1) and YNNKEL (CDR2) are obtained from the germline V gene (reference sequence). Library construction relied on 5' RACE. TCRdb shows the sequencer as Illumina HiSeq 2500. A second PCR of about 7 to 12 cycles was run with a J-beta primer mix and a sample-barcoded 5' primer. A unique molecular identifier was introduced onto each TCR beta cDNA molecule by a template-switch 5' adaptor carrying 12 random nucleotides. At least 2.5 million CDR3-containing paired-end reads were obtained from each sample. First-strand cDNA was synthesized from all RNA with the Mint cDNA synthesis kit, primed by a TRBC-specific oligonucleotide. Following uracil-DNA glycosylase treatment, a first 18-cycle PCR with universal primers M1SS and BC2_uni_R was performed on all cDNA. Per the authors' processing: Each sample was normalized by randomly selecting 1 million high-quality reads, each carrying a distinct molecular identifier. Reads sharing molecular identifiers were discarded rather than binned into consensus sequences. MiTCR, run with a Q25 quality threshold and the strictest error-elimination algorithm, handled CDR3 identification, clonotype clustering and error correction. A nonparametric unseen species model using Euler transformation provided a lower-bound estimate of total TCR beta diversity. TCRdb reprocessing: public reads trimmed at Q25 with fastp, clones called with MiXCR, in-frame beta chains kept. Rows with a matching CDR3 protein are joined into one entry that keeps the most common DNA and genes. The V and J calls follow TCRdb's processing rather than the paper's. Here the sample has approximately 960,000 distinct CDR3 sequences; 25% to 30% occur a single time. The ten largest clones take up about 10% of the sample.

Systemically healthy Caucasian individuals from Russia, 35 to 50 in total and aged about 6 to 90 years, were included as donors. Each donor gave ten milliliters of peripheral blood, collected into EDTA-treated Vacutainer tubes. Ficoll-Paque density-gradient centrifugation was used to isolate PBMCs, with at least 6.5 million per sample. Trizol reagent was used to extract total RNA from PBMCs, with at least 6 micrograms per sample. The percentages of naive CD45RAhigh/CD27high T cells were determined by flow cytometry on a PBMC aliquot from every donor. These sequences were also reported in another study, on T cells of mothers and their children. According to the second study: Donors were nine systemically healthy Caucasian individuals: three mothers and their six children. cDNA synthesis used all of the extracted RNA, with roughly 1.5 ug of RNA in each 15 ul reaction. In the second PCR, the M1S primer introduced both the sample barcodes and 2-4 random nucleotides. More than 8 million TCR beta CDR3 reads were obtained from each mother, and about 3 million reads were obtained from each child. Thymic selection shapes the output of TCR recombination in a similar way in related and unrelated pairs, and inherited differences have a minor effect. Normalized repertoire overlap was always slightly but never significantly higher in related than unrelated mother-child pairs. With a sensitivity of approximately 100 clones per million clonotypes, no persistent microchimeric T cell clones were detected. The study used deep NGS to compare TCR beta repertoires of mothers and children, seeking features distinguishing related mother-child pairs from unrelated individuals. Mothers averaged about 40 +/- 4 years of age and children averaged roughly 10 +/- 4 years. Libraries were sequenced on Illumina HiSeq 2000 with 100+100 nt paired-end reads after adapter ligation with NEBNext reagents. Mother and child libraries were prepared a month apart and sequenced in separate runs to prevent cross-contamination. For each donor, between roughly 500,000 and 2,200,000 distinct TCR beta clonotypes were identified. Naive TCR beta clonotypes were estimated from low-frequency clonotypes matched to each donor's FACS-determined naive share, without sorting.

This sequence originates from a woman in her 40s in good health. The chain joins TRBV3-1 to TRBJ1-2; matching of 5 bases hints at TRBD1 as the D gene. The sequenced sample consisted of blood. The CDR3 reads CASSQDRDWGDYTF. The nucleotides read TGTGCCAGCAGCCAAGACCGGGACTGGGGTGACTACACCTTC.